The 14 T cell receptor beta chains given below trace back to one sample, sequenced in a study of cytomegalovirus exposure and HLA in healthy donors. Both 60 Vbeta primers and 13 Jbeta primers went into the PCR. Sequencing used immunoSEQ multiplex PCR; TCRdb keeps in-frame clones, though not all of them. The sample yields more than 65,000 clones, of which the top ten take up 2.5% to 3%. Sequencing was performed on PBMCs. These receptors were collected from a middle-aged man in good health and CMV-seronegative.

This chain connects TRBV19 to TRBJ1-3; TRBD1 matches 8 bases. J gave up 3 bases and V 4 bases, and 8 bases lay outside the gene matches. This CDR3 has 16 amino acids. From germline, CDR1 is LNHDA and CDR2 SQIVND (reference sequence). The CDR3 bases are TGTGCCAGTAGTACGATACAGGGGGAAGGTGGAAACACCATATATTTT. Its translation is CASSTIQGEGGNTIYF.

V is TRBV11-2 and J is TRBJ2-1, with 11 bases identical to TRBD2. Per germline, CDR1 SGHAT and CDR2 FQNNGV. V was pared by 10 bases and J by 0 bases, with 11 bases of the junction left unmatched. The CDR3 has 17 amino acids. CDR3 DNA sequence: TGTGCCACCGGGGGACCACTAGCGGGGGTCTCCTACAATGAGCAGTTCTTC. Its translation: CATGGPLAGVSYNEQFF.

Its frequency marks this clone as medium-sized (0.01 to 0.1%). The chain recombines TRBV19 with TRBJ1-4, with D perhaps matching TRBD1 (6 bases). V lost 1 base to trimming and J lost 5 bases, with 17 bases between them. Per germline, CDR1 LNHDA and CDR2 SQIVND (reference sequence). The CDR3 has 17 amino acids. The CDR3 DNA reads TGTGCCAGTAGTATAGGCACAGGGAGACGGCGAAATGAAAAACTGTTTTTT. Translated, it gives CASSIGTGRRRNEKLFF.

V is TRBV29-1 and J is TRBJ1-2, with 10 bases fitting TRBD1. J lost 1 base, V lost 4 bases, and 0 bases had no gene match. The CDR3 has 13 amino acids. Germline V gene data show CDR1 as SQVTM and CDR2 as ANQGSEA. DNA of the CDR3: TGCAGCGTTGGGACAGGGGGTAACTATGGCTACACCTTC. It yields the protein CSVGTGGNYGYTF.

The chain recombines TRBV4-1 with TRBJ2-5; 8 nucleotides agree with TRBD2. CDR1 and CDR2 from the germline V gene are MGHRA and YSYEKL. The CDR3 totals 17 residues. J lost 3 bases, V lost 3 bases, and 12 bases had no gene match. The CDR3 DNA reads as TGCGCCAGCAGCCACTTGGGTAGCGGGGTCCCTAAAGAGACCCAGTACTTC. Translation gives CASSHLGSGVPKETQYF.

The V gene is TRBV18, the J gene TRBJ1-3; TRBD1 aligns across 8 bases. The ends lost 3 bases at V and 3 bases at J; junction bases unmatched: 7. The CDR3 is 16 residues long. Germline V gene sequence: CDR1 KGHSH, CDR2 LQKENI. Written as DNA, the CDR3 is TGTGCCAGCTCACCTACCCAGGGGGCGCGTGGAAACACCATATATTTT. Its protein product is CASSPTQGARGNTIYF.

The J gene is TRBJ2-7, the V gene TRBV6-6; D is perhaps TRBD1 (5 bases). Trimming took off 5 bases at V and 1 base at J, with 12 bases between the two ends. Per germline, CDR1 MNHNY and CDR2 SVGAGI (reference sequence). This CDR3 spans 14 amino acids. The CDR3 nucleotides read TGTGCCAGCAGTCCCTCGACAGTATCCTACGAGCAGTACTTC. Its translation: CASSPSTVSYEQYF.

The chain carries TRBV6-1 and TRBJ1-1; D unresolved. V gave up 4 bases and J gave up 7 bases, with 10 bases separating them. Germline values: CDR1 MNHNS, CDR2 SASEGT. The CDR3 is 12 residues long. Here the CDR3 DNA reads TGTGCCAGCAGTGGTGGGCCAGTTGAAGCTTTCTTT. This encodes CASSGGPVEAFF.

As regards this clone: A junction boundary mismatches the germline segment, possibly from a read error. V and J are TRBV9 and TRBJ2-2, with 11 positions matching TRBD1. CDR3 size: 16 residues. Germline V gene sequence: CDR1 SGDLS, CDR2 YYNGEE. This CDR3 reads CASSGTGGAKTGELFF. CDR3 DNA: TGTGCCAGCAGCGGGACAGGGGGCGCGAAGACCGGGGAGCTGTTTTTT. Supplemented by reference TRBV9 and TRBJ2-2, the full variable domain reads DSGVTQTPKHLITATGQRVTLRCSPRSGDLSVYWYQQSLDQGLQFLIQYYNGEERAKGNILERFSAQQFPDLHSELNLSSLELGDSALYFCASSGTGGAKTGELFFGEGSRLTVL.

The chain combines TRBV7-3 with TRBJ2-5; D might be TRBD1 (7 bases). V was shortened by 5 bases and J by 3 bases, with 13 bases between the two germline ends. Germline-derived CDR1 and CDR2 are SGHTA and FQGTGA. The CDR3 spans 14 residues. The CDR3 DNA reads as TGTGCCAGCAGCCTAGGGGGCGGGAAAGAGACCCAGTACTTC. Translation gives CASSLGGGKETQYF.

CDR3 in amino acids: CACYRGRIYGYTF. CDR3 nucleotides: TGTGCCTGTTACAGGGGGCGGATCTATGGCTACACCTTC. This chain connects TRBV30 to TRBJ1-2; 9 positions agree with TRBD1. J gave up 4 bases and V 6 bases, and 6 bases lay outside the gene matches. This CDR3 has 13 residues. CDR1 and CDR2 (germline): GTSNPN, SVGIG (reference sequence).

The V gene is TRBV27, the J gene TRBJ2-7; 7 bases match TRBD1. J was trimmed by 3 bases and V by 5 bases; bases with no gene match: 7. CDR1 is MNHEY and CDR2 is SMNVEV in the germline V gene (reference sequence). This CDR3 spans 14 amino acids. In DNA form, the CDR3 reads TGTGCCAGCAGTCCGACGACAGGGATCTACGAGCAGTACTTC. This translates into CASSPTTGIYEQYF.

This sequence joins TRBV4-1 and TRBJ1-1; D gene unclear. The CDR3 is made up of 12 amino acids. V lost 3 bases and J 7 bases, leaving 9 bases between the germline ends. CDR1 is MGHRA, CDR2 YSYEKL, per germline. Here the CDR3 reads CASSHPYSEAFF. DNA of the CDR3: TGCGCCAGCAGCCATCCCTACAGTGAAGCTTTCTTT.

This sequence joins TRBV30 and TRBJ1-1; D may be TRBD1 (5 bases). Germline V gene data show CDR1 as GTSNPN and CDR2 as SVGIG (reference sequence). Between the trimmed V and J ends, which lost 4 bases and 2 bases, there was a span of 14 bases. This CDR3 has 14 amino acids. This CDR3 is CAWTTIGANTEAFF. The DNA of the CDR3 is TGTGCCTGGACCACTATAGGGGCTAACACTGAAGCTTTCTTT.